This passage covers 6 T cell receptor beta chains from one sample sequenced in a study of control samples from healthy donors and cancer patients. TCRdb keeps only in-frame clones here, not all; method: immunoSEQ multiplex PCR. Of more than 85,000 clones in the sample, 80% to 90% are singletons; the top ten hold less than 15%. Sequencing input: blood. The origin of the receptors is a woman in her 50s in good health.

The chain employs TRBV15 and TRBJ2-1, with 8 bases fitting TRBD1. The CDR3 loop spans 15 amino acids. Germline assignment: CDR1 LNHNV and CDR2 YYDKDF (reference sequence). Trimming removed 4 bases from V and 4 bases from J; junction bases left unmatched: 6. CDR3 protein: CATSTEQGAYNEQFF. CDR3 bases: TGTGCCACCAGCACGGAGCAGGGGGCATACAATGAGCAGTTCTTC.

The chain combines TRBV29-1 with TRBJ2-5, with 10 bases fitting TRBD1. The CDR3 loop spans 12 amino acids. The trim removed 8 bases at V and 5 bases at J, leaving 5 bases unmatched. Germline CDR1 is SQVTM and CDR2 is ANQGSEA. CDR3 amino acids: CSLKTGGETQYF. CDR3 DNA sequence: TGCAGCTTAAAGACAGGGGGCGAGACCCAGTACTTC.

The chain combines TRBV11-2 with TRBJ2-1, with 12 positions matching TRBD2. The V gene end was trimmed by 6 bases and the J gene end by 10 bases; junction bases not matched to a gene: 7. The CDR3 has 14 amino acids. Germline CDR1 SGHAT, CDR2 FQNNGV. CDR3 residues: CASRRLAGEEEQFF. In DNA form, the CDR3 reads TGTGCCAGCAGACGACTAGCGGGAGAGGAGGAGCAGTTCTTC.

The rearrangement joins TRBV5-1 to TRBJ2-5; D might be TRBD1 or TRBD2, each matching 7 bases. The CDR3 is 14 amino acids. In germline, CDR1 is SGHRS, CDR2 YFSETQ. V lost 4 bases and J lost 5, with 15 bases in between. The CDR3 protein is CASSQNQGGETQYF. CDR3 sequence (DNA): TGCGCCAGCAGCCAGAATCAGGGGGGGGAGACCCAGTACTTC.

The V and J genes are TRBV10-1 and TRBJ1-4; D is ambiguous. The CDR3 is 16 amino acids. Trimming stripped 2 bases from V and 0 bases from J, with 10 bases between. Germline loops: CDR1 WNHNN, CDR2 SYGVQD (reference sequence). The CDR3 region has the DNA TGCGCCAGCAGTGAGGGCGGACCCCCAACTAATGAAAAACTGTTTTTT. Protein sequence: CASSEGGPPTNEKLFF.

This chain links TRBV14 with TRBJ1-2, with a possible D match to TRBD1 (6 bases). CDR3 length equals 16 residues. The germline CDR1 and CDR2 sequences are SGHDN and FVKESK. Trimming shortened V by 1 base and J by 4 bases, and 16 bases separated the two germline ends. The CDR3 coding sequence is TGTGCCAGCAGCCAAGCTCAGGGGTATGGGCCCTATGGCTACACCTTC. Protein product: CASSQAQGYGPYGYTF.